This T cell receptor beta chain is from a study of technical replicates of blood from a handful of donors. V lost 4 bases and J lost 8; bases outside the gene matches: 11. The CDR3 has 15 amino acids. Germline CDR1 is SGHTS and CDR2 is YDEGEE. Using immunoSEQ multiplex PCR, the repertoire was profiled, and TCRdb retains in-frame clones only, with some absent. The table has more than 75,000 clones, 90% to 96% seen once. This clonotype originated in a human donor in good health. The V and J genes are TRBV5-8 and TRBJ2-3; 9 positions match TRBD2. The sequencing sample was made of T cells isolated from PBMCs. This chain's CDR3 is CASSPDSGSAGTQYF. CDR3 nucleotide sequence: TGTGCCAGCAGCCCGGATAGCGGGAGTGCGGGTACGCAGTATTTT.